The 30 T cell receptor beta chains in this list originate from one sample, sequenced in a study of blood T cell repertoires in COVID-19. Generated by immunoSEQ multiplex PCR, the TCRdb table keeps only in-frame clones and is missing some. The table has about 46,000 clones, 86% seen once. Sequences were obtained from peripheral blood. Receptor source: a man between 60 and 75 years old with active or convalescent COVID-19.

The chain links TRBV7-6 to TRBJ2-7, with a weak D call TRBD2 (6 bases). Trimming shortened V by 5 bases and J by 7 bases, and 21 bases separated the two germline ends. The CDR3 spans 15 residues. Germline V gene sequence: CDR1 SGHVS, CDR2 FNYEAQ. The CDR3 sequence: CASSRQTSISGEQYF. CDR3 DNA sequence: TGTGCCAGCAGCCGCCAGACTAGTATTAGCGGAGAGCAGTACTTC.

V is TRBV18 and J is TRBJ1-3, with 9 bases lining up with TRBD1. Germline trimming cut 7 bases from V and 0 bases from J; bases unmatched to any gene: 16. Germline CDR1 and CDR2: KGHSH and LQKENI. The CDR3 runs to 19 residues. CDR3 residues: CASYGQTGGISPSGNTIYF. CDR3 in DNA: TGTGCCAGCTACGGGCAGACAGGGGGAATTTCTCCCTCTGGAAACACCATATATTTT. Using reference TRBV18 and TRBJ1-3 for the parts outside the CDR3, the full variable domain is NAGVMQNPRHLVRRRGQEARLRCSPMKGHSHVYWYRQLPEEGLKFMVYLQKENIIDESGMPKERFSAEFPKEGPSILRIQQVVRGDSAAYFCASYGQTGGISPSGNTIYFGEGSWLTVV.

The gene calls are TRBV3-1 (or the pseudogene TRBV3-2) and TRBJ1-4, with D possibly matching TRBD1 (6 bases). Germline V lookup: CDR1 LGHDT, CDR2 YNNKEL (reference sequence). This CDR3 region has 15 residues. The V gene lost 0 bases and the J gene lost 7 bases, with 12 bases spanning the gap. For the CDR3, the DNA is TGTGCCAGCAGCCAAGATGGGGGGGCAGGTGAAAAACTGTTTTTT. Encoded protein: CASSQDGGAGEKLFF.

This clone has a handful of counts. The CDR3 region is CASRIPGGTTDTQYF. Written as DNA, the CDR3 is TGTGCCAGCAGAATTCCTGGGGGGACCACAGATACGCAGTATTTT. This rearrangement joins TRBV5-5 to TRBJ2-3, with TRBD2 as a possible D gene (6 bases). Germline CDR1 is SGHKS and CDR2 is YYEKEE (reference sequence). Trimming stripped 5 bases from V and 2 bases from J, with 15 bases between. The CDR3 runs to 15 residues.

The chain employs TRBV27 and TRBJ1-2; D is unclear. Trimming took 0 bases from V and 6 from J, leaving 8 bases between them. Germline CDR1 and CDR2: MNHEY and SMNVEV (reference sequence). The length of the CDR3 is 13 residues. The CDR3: CASSLSQTDGYTF. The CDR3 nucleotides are TGTGCCAGCAGTTTATCACAGACGGATGGCTACACCTTC.

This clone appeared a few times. The CDR3: CAILGAQGNTEAFF. As DNA, the CDR3 is TGTGCCATCTTGGGTGCCCAGGGGAACACTGAAGCTTTCTTT. V gene TRBV10-3 combines with J gene TRBJ1-1, with D perhaps matching TRBD1 (5 bases). The germline gives CDR1 ENHRY, CDR2 SYGVKD. The ends were cut back, 8 bases at V and 1 base at J, with 14 bases in the middle. This CDR3 is 14 amino acids long.

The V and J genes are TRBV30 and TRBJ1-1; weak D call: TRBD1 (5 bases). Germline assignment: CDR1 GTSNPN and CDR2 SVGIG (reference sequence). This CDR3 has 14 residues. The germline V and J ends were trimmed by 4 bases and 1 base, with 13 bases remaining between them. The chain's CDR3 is CAWTTGVGNTEAFF. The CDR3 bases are TGTGCCTGGACCACGGGGGTAGGGAACACTGAAGCTTTCTTT.

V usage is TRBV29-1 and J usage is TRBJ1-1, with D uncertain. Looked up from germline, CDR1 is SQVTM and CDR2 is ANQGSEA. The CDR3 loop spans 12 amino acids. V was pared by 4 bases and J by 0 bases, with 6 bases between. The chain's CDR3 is CSVGRMNTEAFF. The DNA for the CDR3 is TGCAGCGTTGGGCGGATGAACACTGAAGCTTTCTTT.

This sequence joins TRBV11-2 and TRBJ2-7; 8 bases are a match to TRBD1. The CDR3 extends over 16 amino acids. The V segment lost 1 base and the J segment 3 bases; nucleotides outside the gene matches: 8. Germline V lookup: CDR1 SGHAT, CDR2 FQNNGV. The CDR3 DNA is TGTGCCAGCAGCTTAGTCGGGACAGGTGTTTACTACGAGCAGTACTTC. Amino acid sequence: CASSLVGTGVYYEQYF.

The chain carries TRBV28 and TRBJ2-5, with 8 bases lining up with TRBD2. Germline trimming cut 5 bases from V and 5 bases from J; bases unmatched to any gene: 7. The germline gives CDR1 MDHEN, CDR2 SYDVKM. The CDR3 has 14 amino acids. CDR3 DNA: TGTGCCAGCAGTCAACGGGGGGGCCGGGAGACCCAGTACTTC. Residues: CASSQRGGRETQYF.

The CDR3 nucleotides are TGTGCCAGCAGCGATACAGGGCATACCTACAATGAGCAGTTCTTC. It translates to CASSDTGHTYNEQFF. This chain uses TRBV7-9 with TRBJ2-1; maybe TRBD1 (6 bases). With 5 bases removed from V and 2 bases from J, the gap between germline ends came to 13 bases. CDR1 is SEHNR and CDR2 is FQNEAQ in the germline V gene (reference sequence). The CDR3 length is 15 residues.

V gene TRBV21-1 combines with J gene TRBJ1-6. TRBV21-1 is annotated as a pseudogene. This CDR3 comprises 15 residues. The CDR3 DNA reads TGTGCCAGCAGCAAAAAGCGGGGTCATAATTCACCCCTCCACTTT. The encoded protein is CASSKKRGHNSPLHF.

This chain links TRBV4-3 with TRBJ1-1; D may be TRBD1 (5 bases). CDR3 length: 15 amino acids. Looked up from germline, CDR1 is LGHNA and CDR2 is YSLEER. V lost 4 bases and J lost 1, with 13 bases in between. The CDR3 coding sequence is TGCGCCAGCAGCCTCACATGGGGGGGGAACACTGAAGCTTTCTTT. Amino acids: CASSLTWGGNTEAFF.

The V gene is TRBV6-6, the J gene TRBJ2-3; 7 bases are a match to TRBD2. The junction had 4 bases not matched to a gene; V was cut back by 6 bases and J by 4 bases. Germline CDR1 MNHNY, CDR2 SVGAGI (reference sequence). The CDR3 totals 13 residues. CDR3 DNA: TGTGCCAGCAGCCTCACTAGCGCAGATACGCAGTATTTT. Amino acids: CASSLTSADTQYF.

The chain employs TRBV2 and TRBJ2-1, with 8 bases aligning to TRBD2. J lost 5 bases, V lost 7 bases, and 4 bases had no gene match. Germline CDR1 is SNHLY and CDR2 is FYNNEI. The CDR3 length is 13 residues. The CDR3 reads CASNGSGNNEQFF. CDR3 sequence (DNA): TGTGCCAGCAACGGTAGCGGGAACAATGAGCAGTTCTTC.

The CDR3 coding sequence is TGCGCCAGCAGCCGAGAACTAAGGGAGACCCAGTACTTC. Protein sequence: CASSRELRETQYF. The chain has TRBV4-3 and TRBJ2-5, with D hard to call. This CDR3 has 13 residues. In germline, CDR1 is LGHNA, CDR2 YSLEER. With 4 bases removed from V and 5 bases from J, the gap between germline ends came to 11 bases.

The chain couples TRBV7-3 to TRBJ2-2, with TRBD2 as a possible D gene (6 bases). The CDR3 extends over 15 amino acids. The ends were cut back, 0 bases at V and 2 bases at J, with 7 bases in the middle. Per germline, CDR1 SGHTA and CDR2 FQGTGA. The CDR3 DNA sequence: TGTGCCAGCAGCTTAACCGGGAGAAACACCGGGGAGCTGTTTTTT. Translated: CASSLTGRNTGELFF.

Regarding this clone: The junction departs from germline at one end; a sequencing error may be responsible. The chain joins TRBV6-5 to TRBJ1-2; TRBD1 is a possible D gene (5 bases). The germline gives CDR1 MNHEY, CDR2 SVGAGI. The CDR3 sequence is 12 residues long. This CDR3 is CASRSMGTDFNF. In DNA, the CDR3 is TGTGCCAGCAGGTCGATGGGGACTGACTTCAACTTC.

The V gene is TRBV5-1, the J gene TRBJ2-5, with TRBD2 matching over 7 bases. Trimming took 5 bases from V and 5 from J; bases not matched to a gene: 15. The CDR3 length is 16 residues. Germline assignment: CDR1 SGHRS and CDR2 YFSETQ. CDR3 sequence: CASRLFGASGGETQYF. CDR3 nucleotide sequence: TGCGCCAGCAGATTATTCGGGGCTAGCGGCGGGGAGACCCAGTACTTC.

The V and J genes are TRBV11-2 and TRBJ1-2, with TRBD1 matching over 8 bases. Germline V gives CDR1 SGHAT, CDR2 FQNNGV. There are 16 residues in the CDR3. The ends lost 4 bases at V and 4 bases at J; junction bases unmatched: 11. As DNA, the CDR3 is TGTGCCAGCAGCTCCCTACAGGGGGGAAGGCGCTATGGCTACACCTTC. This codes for CASSSLQGGRRYGYTF. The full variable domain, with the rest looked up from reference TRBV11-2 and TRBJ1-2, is EAGVAQSPRYKIIEKRQSVAFWCNPISGHATLYWYQQILGQGPKLLIQFQNNGVVDDSQLPKDRFSAERLKGVDSTLKIQPAKLEDSAVYLCASSSLQGGRRYGYTFGSGTRLTVV.

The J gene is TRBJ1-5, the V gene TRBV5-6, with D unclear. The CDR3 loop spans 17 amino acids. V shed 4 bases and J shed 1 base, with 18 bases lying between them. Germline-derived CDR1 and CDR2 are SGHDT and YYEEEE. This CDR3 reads CASSLLRNSGSNQPQHF. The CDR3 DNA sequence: TGTGCCAGCAGCCTGTTGAGGAATTCGGGAAGCAATCAGCCCCAGCATTTT.

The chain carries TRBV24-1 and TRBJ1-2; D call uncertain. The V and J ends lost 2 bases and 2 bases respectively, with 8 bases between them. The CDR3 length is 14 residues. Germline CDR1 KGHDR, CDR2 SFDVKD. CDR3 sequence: CATSDYGRNYGYTF. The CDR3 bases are TGTGCCACCAGTGATTACGGGAGAAACTATGGCTACACCTTC.

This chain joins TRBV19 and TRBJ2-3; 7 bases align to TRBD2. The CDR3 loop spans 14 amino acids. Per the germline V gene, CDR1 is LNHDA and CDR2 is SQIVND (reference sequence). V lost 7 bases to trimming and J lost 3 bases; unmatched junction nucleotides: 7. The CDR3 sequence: CASTRDYSTDTQYF. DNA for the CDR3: TGTGCCAGTACCCGGGACTATTCAACAGATACGCAGTATTTT.

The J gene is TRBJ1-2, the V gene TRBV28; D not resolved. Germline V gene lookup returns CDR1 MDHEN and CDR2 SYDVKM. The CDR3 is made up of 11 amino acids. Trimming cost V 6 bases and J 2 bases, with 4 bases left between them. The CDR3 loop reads CASSQNYGYTF. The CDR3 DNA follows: TGTGCCAGCAGCCAAAACTATGGCTACACCTTC.

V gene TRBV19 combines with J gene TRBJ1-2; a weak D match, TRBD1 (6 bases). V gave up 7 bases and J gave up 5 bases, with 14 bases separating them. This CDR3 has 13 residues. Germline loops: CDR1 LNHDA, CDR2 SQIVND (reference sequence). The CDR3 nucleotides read TGTGCCAGTACCACAGGGAATTGGTATGGCTACACCTTC. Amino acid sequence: CASTTGNWYGYTF.

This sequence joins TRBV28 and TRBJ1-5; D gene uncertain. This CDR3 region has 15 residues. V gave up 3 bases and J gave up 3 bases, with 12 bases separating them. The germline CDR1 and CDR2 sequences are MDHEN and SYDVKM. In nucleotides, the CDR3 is TGTGCCAGCAGTTTTGGAACAGTACCCAATCAGCCCCAGCATTTT. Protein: CASSFGTVPNQPQHF.

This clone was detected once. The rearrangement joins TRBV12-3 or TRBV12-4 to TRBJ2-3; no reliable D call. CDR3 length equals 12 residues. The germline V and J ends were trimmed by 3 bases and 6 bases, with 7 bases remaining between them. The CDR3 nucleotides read TGTGCCAGCAGTTTTTCCCTTGATACGCAGTATTTT. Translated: CASSFSLDTQYF.

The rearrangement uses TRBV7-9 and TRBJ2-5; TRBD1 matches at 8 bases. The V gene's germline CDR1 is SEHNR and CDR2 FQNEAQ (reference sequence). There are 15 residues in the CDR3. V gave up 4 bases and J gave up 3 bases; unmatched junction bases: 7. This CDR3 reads CASSSPHRGKETQYF. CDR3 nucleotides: TGTGCCAGCAGCTCCCCCCACAGGGGGAAAGAGACCCAGTACTTC.

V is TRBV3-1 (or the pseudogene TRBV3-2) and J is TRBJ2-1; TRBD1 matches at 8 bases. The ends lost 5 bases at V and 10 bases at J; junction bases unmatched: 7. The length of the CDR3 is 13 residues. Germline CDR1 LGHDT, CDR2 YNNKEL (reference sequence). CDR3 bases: TGTGCCAGCAGCTATACCCGGGACAGGGAGCAGTTCTTC. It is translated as CASSYTRDREQFF.

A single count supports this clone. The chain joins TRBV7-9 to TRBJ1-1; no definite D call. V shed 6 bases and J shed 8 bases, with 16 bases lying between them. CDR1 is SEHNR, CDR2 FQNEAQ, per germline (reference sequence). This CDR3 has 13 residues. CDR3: CASSQEGNGEAFF. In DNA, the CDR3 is TGTGCCAGCAGTCAAGAGGGAAACGGGGAAGCTTTCTTT.